Presented here are 13 T cell receptor beta chains from one specimen sequenced in a study of CD8+CD57+ T cells in acquired aplastic anemia. Both TCR beta VDJ combination and CDR3 sequence profiling were carried out. Genomic DNA was the template for this profiling. TCRdb re-called the reads through MiXCR, storing one row per CDR3 protein. The sample has a few hundred thousand distinct CDR3 sequences, over 40% seen once; the top ten hold about 20%. Patients chosen for sequencing had CD8+CD57+ cells that had expanded, as shown by flow cytometry. Sequencing was done on a sample of sorted CD4+, CD8+, or CD8+CD57+ T cells (not recorded which) from PBMCs. These receptors originate from a human donor with aplastic anemia.

V and J are TRBV7-9 and TRBJ2-7; a weak D match, TRBD1 (5 bases). This CDR3 has 16 residues. The germline V and J ends were trimmed by 5 bases and 2 bases, with 19 bases remaining between them. CDR1 is SEHNR, CDR2 FQNEAQ, per germline (reference sequence). CDR3 loop: CASSVQSRDSPYEQYF. The DNA for the CDR3 is TGTGCCAGCAGCGTACAATCCCGTGACAGTCCCTACGAGCAGTACTTC.

This chain links TRBV7-6 with TRBJ2-7; 7 positions match TRBD1. The CDR3 is 13 residues long. V lost 3 bases and J lost 3; bases outside the gene matches: 2. CDR1 and CDR2 (germline): SGHVS, FNYEAQ. CDR3 sequence: CASSFDRDYEQYF. CDR3 nucleotide sequence: TGTGCCAGCAGCTTTGACAGGGACTACGAGCAGTACTTC.

The chain links TRBV10-3 to TRBJ1-5; D is undetermined. The V gene lost 6 bases and the J gene lost 3 bases, with 9 bases spanning the gap. Germline CDR1 reads ENHRY; CDR2 reads SYGVKD. CDR3 length: 13 residues. The CDR3 reads CAIRHPINQPQHF. The CDR3 nucleotides are TGTGCCATCAGACACCCAATCAATCAGCCCCAGCATTTT.

Many counts were recorded for this clonotype. This chain joins TRBV6-6 and TRBJ2-1; no firm D call. Trimming removed 10 bases from V and 1 base from J, with 8 bases in between. This CDR3 is 12 amino acids long. Germline loops: CDR1 MNHNY, CDR2 SVGAGI (reference sequence). Here the CDR3 DNA reads TGTGCCACGGCCGTTTCCTACAATGAGCAGTTCTTC. This encodes CATAVSYNEQFF.

The rearrangement joins TRBV28 to TRBJ2-7; D is possibly TRBD1 or TRBD2 (5 bases each). Germline loops: CDR1 MDHEN, CDR2 SYDVKM. CDR3 length: 16 amino acids. Deletions cut 6 bases from V and 7 bases from J, with 25 bases between. CDR3 sequence reads: CASRRGRNLIRVEQYF. The CDR3 DNA follows: TGTGCCAGCAGAAGGGGACGGAATCTTATTCGGGTGGAGCAGTACTTC.

The V gene is TRBV24-1, the J gene TRBJ1-2; the match to TRBD1 covers 8 bases. The J segment lost 3 bases and the V segment lost 4 bases, leaving 6 bases of the junction unmatched. The CDR3 has 15 amino acids. The germline CDR1 and CDR2 sequences are KGHDR and SFDVKD. CDR3: CATSEAGTGHYGYTF. The CDR3, as DNA: TGTGCCACCAGTGAGGCCGGGACAGGACACTATGGCTACACCTTC.

Remarks on this clonotype: A clone one base away is much larger, so this may be a read error. The rearrangement links TRBV6-1 to TRBJ2-1; 7 bases fit TRBD2. The germline gives CDR1 MNHNS, CDR2 SASEGT. There are 14 residues in the CDR3. CDR3 nucleotides: TGTGCCAGTATCGGGGGGAGCTCCTACAATGGGCAGTTCTTC. This encodes CASIGGSSYNGQFF.

A few counts support this clonotype. This sequence joins TRBV7-9 and TRBJ2-5; D is ambiguous. This CDR3 contains 14 residues. Germline CDR1 SEHNR, CDR2 FQNEAQ (reference sequence). V lost 6 bases, J lost 4 bases, and 15 bases lay in between. The CDR3 coding sequence is TGTGCCAGCAGTCCCGGAATCCGGGCAGAGACCCAGTACTTC. Encoded protein: CASSPGIRAETQYF. Using reference TRBV7-9 and TRBJ2-5 for the parts outside the CDR3, the full variable domain is DTGVSQNPRHKITKRGQNVTFRCDPISEHNRLYWYRQTLGQGPEFLTYFQNEAQLEKSRLLSDRFSAERPKGSFSTLEIQRTEQGDSAMYLCASSPGIRAETQYFGPGTRLLVL.

This clonotype was counted a few times. The V call is TRBV10-3, the J call TRBJ2-7, with TRBD1 matching 12 bases. With V trimmed by 11 bases and J by 12 bases, 11 bases remained unmatched. CDR1 and CDR2 (germline): ENHRY, SYGVKD. The CDR3 extends over 12 amino acids. The DNA of the CDR3 is TGTGCCGGGGGGACAGGGGGCGCAAAGAGGTACTTC. Translated: CAGGTGGAKRYF.

V and J are TRBV5-1 and TRBJ1-6; D not certain. V was shortened by 3 bases and J by 5 bases, with 3 bases between the two germline ends. The CDR3 totals 12 residues. Looked up from germline, CDR1 is SGHRS and CDR2 is YFSETQ. Here the CDR3 reads CASSSHNSPLHF. The CDR3 nucleotides read TGCGCCAGCAGCTCGCATAATTCACCCCTCCACTTT.

The table lists this clonotype with many counts. This chain links TRBV12-3 or TRBV12-4 with TRBJ1-3; D call uncertain. Trimming removed 2 bases at V and 2 bases at J, with 4 bases between. The CDR3 covers 13 residues. The CDR3 loop is CASSLRPGNTIYF. The CDR3 bases are TGTGCCAGCAGTTTACGACCTGGAAACACCATATATTTT.

The chain employs TRBV24-1 and TRBJ2-1; a weak D match, TRBD2 (6 bases). Looked up from germline, CDR1 is KGHDR and CDR2 is SFDVKD. This CDR3 has 14 residues. The ends were cut back, 0 bases at V and 8 bases at J, with 10 bases in the middle. CDR3 in DNA: TGTGCCACCAGTGATTTGACCGGGAGTCATGAGCAGTTCTTC. It codes for CATSDLTGSHEQFF.

This clonotype appeared a single time. J is TRBJ2-2 and V is TRBV12-3 or TRBV12-4, with D possibly called TRBD1 or TRBD2 (5 bases each). The length of the CDR3 is 16 residues. The germline V and J ends were trimmed by 8 bases and 0 bases, with 16 bases remaining between them. CDR3 in DNA: TGTGCCAGCTCCTTGAGGGGTGGGACGAACACCGGGGAGCTGTTTTTT. Translating it yields CASSLRGGTNTGELFF.